This T cell receptor (beta chain) was captured by sequencing in a study of blood T cell repertoires in COVID-19. V was cut by 0 bases and J by 1 base, with 3 bases left in between. The V gene's germline CDR1 is LGHNA and CDR2 YNFKEQ. This CDR3 has 13 amino acids. TCRdb keeps only in-frame clones here, not all; method: immunoSEQ multiplex PCR. This sample has approximately 70,000 clones, with 79% found just once. This chain uses TRBV4-2 with TRBJ1-1; D is uncertain. Sequenced material: peripheral blood. The receptor comes from a woman at least 80 years old with active or convalescent COVID-19. The CDR3 protein is CASSQERNTEAFF. The CDR3 DNA reads as TGTGCCAGCAGCCAAGAGAGGAACACTGAAGCTTTCTTT.